These 27 T cell receptor beta chains came from one sample sequenced in a study of blood T cells in healthy people across ages. The use of a sample-barcoded 5' primer and a J-beta primer mix characterized a second PCR of about 6 to 11 cycles. TCRdb reprocessed the 5' RACE reads via MiXCR and lists one record per CDR3 protein. Among 800,000 to 1,000,000 distinct CDR3 sequences listed, 48% were seen once. Sample: blood. These receptors all stem from a man aged 30 to 39 in good health.

The chain links TRBV25-1 to TRBJ2-7; tentative D call: TRBD1 (5 bases). V gave up 0 bases and J gave up 6 bases, with 21 bases separating them. Germline lookup yields CDR1 MGHDK and CDR2 SYGVNS. The CDR3 has 17 amino acids. This CDR3 is CASSEYQKAWGSGEQYF. CDR3 sequence (DNA): TGTGCCAGCAGTGAATATCAGAAGGCTTGGGGCTCAGGCGAGCAGTACTTC.

This clonotype was seen ten or more times. The chain carries TRBV10-3 and TRBJ2-4; D may be TRBD2 (6 bases). This CDR3 comprises 13 residues. Germline V gene data show CDR1 as ENHRY and CDR2 as SYGVKD. V lost 10 bases, J lost 8 bases, and 18 bases lay in between. CDR3 nucleotide sequence: TGTGCCAGCCGCGAGCAGGGAGGATACATTCAGTACTTC. As protein: CASREQGGYIQYF.

Only a few counts were recorded for this clonotype. The V and J genes are TRBV7-9 and TRBJ2-6; TRBD1 agrees at 9 bases. The CDR3 contains 16 residues. The germline V gene encodes CDR1 SEHNR and CDR2 FQNEAQ (reference sequence). Trimming took 5 bases from V and 1 from J; bases not matched to a gene: 3. The DNA for the CDR3 is TGTGCCAGCAGCGCGACAGGGGGATCTGGGGCCAACGTCCTGACTTTC. Translation gives CASSATGGSGANVLTF.

The J gene is TRBJ2-3, the V gene TRBV12-3 or TRBV12-4; 8 bases line up with TRBD2. The CDR3 is 15 residues long. The trim removed 3 bases at V and 5 bases at J, leaving 7 bases unmatched. CDR3 nucleotide sequence: TGTGCCAGCAGTTTCCGGGGGGGCTATGAAGATACGCAGTATTTT. Its protein is CASSFRGGYEDTQYF.

CDR3 bases: TGTGCCAGCAGCTTTGGTAGCGGGGGGGCAGATACGCAGTATTTT. This encodes CASSFGSGGADTQYF. This sequence joins TRBV11-3 and TRBJ2-3, with 11 nucleotides matching TRBD2. Germline V CDR1 and CDR2: SGHNT, YENEEA. The CDR3 consists of 15 residues. The V and J ends lost 3 bases and 4 bases, in that order; junction bases with no gene match: 3.

The chain couples TRBV5-1 to TRBJ1-6, with 7 bases matching TRBD1. The CDR3 has 15 amino acids. Germline values: CDR1 SGHRS, CDR2 YFSETQ. V was clipped by 7 bases and J by 4 bases; unmatched bases: 8. CDR3 DNA: TGCGCCAGCGCTGGGTCGGGACAGTATAATTCACCCCTCCACTTT. Translated, it gives CASAGSGQYNSPLHF.

This clonotype was observed a few times. This sequence joins TRBV20-1 and TRBJ1-1; D is ambiguous. CDR3 length: 8 amino acids. The V end was cut by 5 bases, the J end by 6 bases, with 1 base between. Germline V gene lookup returns CDR1 DFQATT and CDR2 SNEGSKA (reference sequence). CDR3 DNA sequence: TGCAGTGCTCCTGAAGCTTTCTTT. It yields the protein CSAPEAFF.

This clonotype was picked up many times. CDR3 sequence reads: CASSEGETAFF. In DNA, the CDR3 is TGTGCCAGCAGCGAAGGGGAGACAGCTTTCTTT. The genes are TRBV7-2 and TRBJ1-1, with D possibly TRBD1 on 5 matching bases. From germline, CDR1 is SGHTA and CDR2 FQGNSA. The CDR3 covers 11 residues. Trimming removed 5 bases at V and 10 bases at J, with 11 bases between.

This clonotype appeared a few times. The V call is TRBV6-5, the J call TRBJ1-5; possible D gene TRBD1, 5 bases. The germline CDR1 and CDR2 sequences are MNHEY and SVGAGI. Deletions cut 9 bases from V and 4 bases from J, with 13 bases between. The CDR3 sequence is 13 residues long. The CDR3 nucleotides read TGTGCCAGGCAGGGATGGGAGAATCAGCCCCAGCATTTT. It translates to CARQGWENQPQHF.

This chain connects TRBV18 to TRBJ1-5, with a possible D match to TRBD1 (5 bases). Trimming removed 3 bases from V and 5 bases from J, with 14 bases in between. Germline values: CDR1 KGHSH, CDR2 LQKENI. The CDR3 sequence is 15 residues long. For the CDR3, the DNA is TGTGCCAGCTCACCGTCCGGGGGGGTCTATCAGCCCCAGCATTTT. Its protein product is CASSPSGGVYQPQHF.

The J gene is TRBJ2-1, the V gene TRBV10-3; 9 nucleotides match TRBD2. V was clipped by 0 bases and J by 0 bases; unmatched bases: 3. In germline, CDR1 is ENHRY, CDR2 SYGVKD. This CDR3 has 17 amino acids. The CDR3: CAISESGSGSSYNEQFF. CDR3 DNA: TGTGCCATCAGTGAGTCGGGTAGCGGGAGCTCCTACAATGAGCAGTTCTTC.

The chain carries TRBV29-1 and TRBJ2-1, with 9 positions matching TRBD2. J was trimmed by 8 bases and V by 7 bases; bases with no gene match: 15. The CDR3 totals 15 residues. Germline V gene lookup returns CDR1 SQVTM and CDR2 ANQGSEA. The CDR3 coding sequence is TGCAGCGGCAGACAGACTAGCGGCGGATCCGATGAGCAGTTCTTC. Translating gives CSGRQTSGGSDEQFF.

The rearrangement uses TRBV4-3 and TRBJ2-1, with D tentatively TRBD1 (6 bases). Trimming removed 1 base from V and 4 bases from J, with 14 bases in between. The CDR3 runs to 16 residues. Germline V gene sequence: CDR1 LGHNA, CDR2 YSLEER. In nucleotides, the CDR3 is TGCGCCAGCAGCCAAGTGGTCACAGGGATTTACAATGAGCAGTTCTTC. Translating it yields CASSQVVTGIYNEQFF.

The chain uses TRBV12-3 or TRBV12-4 and TRBJ2-1; 8 nucleotides align to TRBD2. CDR3 length: 15 residues. V shed 7 bases and J 2 bases; nucleotides not matched to a gene: 7. CDR3: CASTLAGATYNEQFF. Here the CDR3 DNA reads TGTGCCAGCACCCTAGCGGGTGCAACCTACAATGAGCAGTTCTTC.

A word on this clonotype: Since a much larger clone is just one base distant, this may be a read error. The chain employs TRBV25-1 and TRBJ1-2, with D perhaps matching TRBD1 (6 bases). CDR1 is MGHDK, CDR2 SYGVNS, per germline. The CDR3 extends over 13 amino acids. The CDR3, as DNA: TGTGTCAGCAGTGATGGAACAGGGAGAGGCTACACCTTC. It specifies CVSSDGTGRGYTF.

J is TRBJ2-5 and V is TRBV20-1, with unresolved D. The J call is in doubt because the DNA end fits TRBJ2-7 better. CDR1 is DFQATT and CDR2 is SNEGSKA in the germline V gene (reference sequence). This CDR3 region has 11 residues. CDR3 in DNA: TGCAGTGCTAGTAGCCTCTACGAGCAGTACTTC. This codes for CSASSLYEQYF.

As concerns this clonotype: Germline and junction disagree at one end, which may indicate a read error. V and J are TRBV7-9 and TRBJ1-1; 7 bases are a match to TRBD1. This CDR3 is built from 13 residues. The germline gives CDR1 SEHNR, CDR2 FQNEAQ (reference sequence). This chain's CDR3 is CVSSSGGRTEAFF. CDR3 coding DNA: TGTGTCAGCAGTTCAGGGGGTAGGACTGAAGCTTTCTTT.

This clonotype was seen at least ten times. The chain joins TRBV4-1 to TRBJ2-7, with 8 bases matching TRBD1. The CDR3 is made up of 15 amino acids. V lost 3 bases and J lost 1; bases outside the gene matches: 5. Germline V gives CDR1 MGHRA, CDR2 YSYEKL. The CDR3 DNA sequence: TGCGCCAGCAGCCACACCGGGACAGGTTCCTACGAGCAGTACTTC. It yields the protein CASSHTGTGSYEQYF.

The chain is built from TRBV5-1 and TRBJ2-4; D is unclear. The J call may be in error: the DNA end matches TRBJ2-7 better. Looked up from germline, CDR1 is SGHRS and CDR2 is YFSETQ. The CDR3 spans 15 residues. The CDR3 protein is CASSLALGTSYEQYF. DNA for the CDR3: TGCGCCAGCAGCTTGGCCCTGGGCACCTCCTACGAGCAGTACTTC.

V usage is TRBV7-2 and J usage is TRBJ2-7; D may be TRBD2 (6 bases). Germline CDR1 reads SGHTA; CDR2 reads FQGNSA. The CDR3 is 14 residues long. The ends were cut back, 6 bases at V and 4 bases at J, with 16 bases in the middle. CDR3 protein: CASRLRREAYEQYF. The CDR3, as DNA: TGTGCCAGCAGGTTAAGGAGGGAAGCTTACGAGCAGTACTTC.

V usage is TRBV28 and J usage is TRBJ1-5; the D is unclear. The germline gives CDR1 MDHEN, CDR2 SYDVKM. This CDR3 has 16 residues. Trimming removed 2 bases from V and 0 bases from J, with 11 bases in between. CDR3 DNA sequence: TGTGCCAGCAGTTTAGTCGGCAGGCTTAGCAATCAGCCCCAGCATTTT. Translation: CASSLVGRLSNQPQHF.

The chain combines TRBV6-5 with TRBJ2-5, with TRBD1 matching over 9 bases. The V gene end was trimmed by 5 bases and the J gene end by 3 bases; junction bases not matched to a gene: 7. The CDR3 runs 15 residues. Germline V CDR1 and CDR2: MNHEY, SVGAGI. CDR3 nucleotide sequence: TGTGCCAGCAGTCTTACAGGGGGCTGGGAAGAGACCCAGTACTTC. Amino acid sequence: CASSLTGGWEETQYF.

This rearrangement joins TRBV7-2 to TRBJ1-1; D is perhaps TRBD1 (6 bases). The germline V gene has CDR1 SGHTA and CDR2 FQGNSA. This CDR3 is 15 amino acids long. V dropped 6 bases and J dropped 6 bases, with 20 bases sitting between them. The CDR3 sequence: CASRAKQGRSAEAFF. CDR3 nucleotides: TGTGCCAGCAGGGCCAAACAGGGAAGGTCGGCTGAAGCTTTCTTT.

This chain connects TRBV11-2 to TRBJ1-5; 8 nucleotides align to TRBD1. After removal of 4 bases from V and 7 bases from J, the junction contained 9 bases not matched to a gene. Germline V gives CDR1 SGHAT, CDR2 FQNNGV. This CDR3 is built from 15 residues. CDR3: CASSSGQGGRQPQHF. CDR3 coding DNA: TGTGCCAGCAGCTCCGGACAGGGAGGGAGGCAGCCCCAGCATTTT.

The rearrangement uses TRBV12-3 or TRBV12-4 and TRBJ2-1; 10 bases are shared with TRBD2. The V segment lost 5 bases and the J segment 6 bases; nucleotides outside the gene matches: 7. CDR3 length equals 15 residues. CDR3 amino acids: CASSETSGLLNEQFF. CDR3 sequence (DNA): TGTGCCAGCAGTGAGACTAGCGGGCTCCTCAATGAGCAGTTCTTC.

The chain couples TRBV6-1 to TRBJ2-1; 7 bases match TRBD1. The V and J ends lost 4 bases and 2 bases, in that order; junction bases with no gene match: 8. The germline V gene has CDR1 MNHNS and CDR2 SASEGT. This CDR3 is 16 amino acids long. CDR3 in amino acids: CASSASRDRAYNEQFF. As DNA, the CDR3 is TGTGCCAGCAGTGCCTCTCGAGACAGGGCCTACAATGAGCAGTTCTTC.

This clonotype was observed once. The rearrangement links TRBV7-2 to TRBJ1-2; D gene uncertain. There are 12 residues in the CDR3. Germline CDR1 and CDR2: SGHTA and FQGNSA. The ends were cut back, 5 bases at V and 3 bases at J, with 7 bases in the middle. CDR3 nucleotide sequence: TGTGCCAGCAGCCCTTGGGACTATGGCTACACCTTC. Translating gives CASSPWDYGYTF. The entire variable domain, with the rest obtained from reference TRBV7-2 and TRBJ1-2, is as follows: GAGVSQSPSNKVTEKGKDVELRCDPISGHTALYWYRQSLGQGLEFLIYFQGNSAPDKSGLPSDRFSAERTGGSVSTLTIQRTQQEDSAVYLCASSPWDYGYTFGSGTRLTVV.